The T cell receptor (beta chain) under discussion was sequenced for a study of blood T cell repertoires in COVID-19. Original analysis: How many nucleated cells were present was estimated from reference gene primer amplification. The data were produced by immunoSEQ multiplex PCR, yet TCRdb's version contains in-frame clones alone and is incomplete. V and J calls and clone size are given by that table; D and trimming were obtained from the DNA. The sample lists 400,000 or so clones, about 90% occurring once. As concerns this clone: The junction does not match germline at one end; this may be a read error.

The CDR3 contains 15 residues. Germline V gene data show CDR1 as SSHAT and CDR2 as FNYEAQ (reference sequence). Seattle patients were enrolled while actively infected and followed longitudinally. The clonotype was recovered from a man between 18 and 29 years old with COVID-19, enrolled during active disease. The chain combines TRBV7-7 with TRBJ2-7; TRBD2 is a possible D gene (6 bases). The sequencing input was peripheral blood. DNA for the CDR3: TGTGCTAGCAGCCTGAGAGGAGGGAGTCAGTACGAGCAGTACTTC. This codes for CASSLRGGSQYEQYF.